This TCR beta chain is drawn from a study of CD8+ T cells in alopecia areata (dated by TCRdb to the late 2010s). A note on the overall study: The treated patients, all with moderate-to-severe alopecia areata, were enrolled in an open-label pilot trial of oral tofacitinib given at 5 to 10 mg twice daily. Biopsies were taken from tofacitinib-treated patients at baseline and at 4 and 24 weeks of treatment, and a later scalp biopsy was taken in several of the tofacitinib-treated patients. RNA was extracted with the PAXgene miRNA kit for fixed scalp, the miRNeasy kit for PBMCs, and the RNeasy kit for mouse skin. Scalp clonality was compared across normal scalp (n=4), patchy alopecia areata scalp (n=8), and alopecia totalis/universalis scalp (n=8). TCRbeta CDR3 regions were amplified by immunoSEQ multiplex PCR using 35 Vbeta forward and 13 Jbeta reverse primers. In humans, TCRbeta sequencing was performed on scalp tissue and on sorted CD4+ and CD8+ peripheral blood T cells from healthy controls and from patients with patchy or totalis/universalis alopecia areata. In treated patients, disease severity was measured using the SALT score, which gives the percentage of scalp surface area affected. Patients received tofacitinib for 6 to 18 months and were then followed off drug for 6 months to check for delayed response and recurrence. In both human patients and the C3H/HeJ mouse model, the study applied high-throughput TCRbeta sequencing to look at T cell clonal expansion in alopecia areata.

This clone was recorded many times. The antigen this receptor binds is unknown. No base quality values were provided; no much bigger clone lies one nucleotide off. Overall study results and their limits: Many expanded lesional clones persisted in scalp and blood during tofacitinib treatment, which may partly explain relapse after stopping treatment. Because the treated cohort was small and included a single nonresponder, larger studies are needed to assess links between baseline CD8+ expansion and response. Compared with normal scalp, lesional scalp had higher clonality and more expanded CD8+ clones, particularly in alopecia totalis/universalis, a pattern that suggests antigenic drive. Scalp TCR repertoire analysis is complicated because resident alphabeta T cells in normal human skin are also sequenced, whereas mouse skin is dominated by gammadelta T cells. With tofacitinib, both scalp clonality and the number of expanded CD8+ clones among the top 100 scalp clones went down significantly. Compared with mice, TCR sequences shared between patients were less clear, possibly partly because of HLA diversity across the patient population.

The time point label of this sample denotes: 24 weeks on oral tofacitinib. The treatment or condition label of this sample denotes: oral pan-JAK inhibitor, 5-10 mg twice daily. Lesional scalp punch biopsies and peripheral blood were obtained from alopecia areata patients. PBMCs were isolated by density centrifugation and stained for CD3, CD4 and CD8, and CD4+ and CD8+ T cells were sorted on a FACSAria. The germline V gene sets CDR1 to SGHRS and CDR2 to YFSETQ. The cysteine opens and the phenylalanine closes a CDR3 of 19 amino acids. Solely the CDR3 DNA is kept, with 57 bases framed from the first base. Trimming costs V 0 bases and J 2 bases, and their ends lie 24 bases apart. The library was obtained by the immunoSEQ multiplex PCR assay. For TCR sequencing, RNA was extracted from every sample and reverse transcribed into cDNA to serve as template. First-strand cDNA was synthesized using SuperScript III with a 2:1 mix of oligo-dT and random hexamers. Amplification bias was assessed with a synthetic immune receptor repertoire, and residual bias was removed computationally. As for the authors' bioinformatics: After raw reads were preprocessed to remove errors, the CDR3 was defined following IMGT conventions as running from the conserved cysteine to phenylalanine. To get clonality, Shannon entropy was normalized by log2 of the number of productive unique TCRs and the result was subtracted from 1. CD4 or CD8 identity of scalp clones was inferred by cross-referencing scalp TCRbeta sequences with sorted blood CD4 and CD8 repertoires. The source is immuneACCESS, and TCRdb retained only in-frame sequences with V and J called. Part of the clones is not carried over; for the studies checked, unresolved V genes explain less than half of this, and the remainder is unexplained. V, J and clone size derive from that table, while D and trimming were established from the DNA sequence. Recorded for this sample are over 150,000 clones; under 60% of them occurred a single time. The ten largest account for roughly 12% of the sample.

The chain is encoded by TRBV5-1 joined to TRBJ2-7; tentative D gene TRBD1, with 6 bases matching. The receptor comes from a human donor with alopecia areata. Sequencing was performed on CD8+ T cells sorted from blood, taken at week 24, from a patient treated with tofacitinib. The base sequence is TGCGCCAGCAGCTTGGGCTTGCCCTATGGACAGTCCGGACCCTACGAGCAGTACTTC. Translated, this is CASSLGLPYGQSGPYEQYF.